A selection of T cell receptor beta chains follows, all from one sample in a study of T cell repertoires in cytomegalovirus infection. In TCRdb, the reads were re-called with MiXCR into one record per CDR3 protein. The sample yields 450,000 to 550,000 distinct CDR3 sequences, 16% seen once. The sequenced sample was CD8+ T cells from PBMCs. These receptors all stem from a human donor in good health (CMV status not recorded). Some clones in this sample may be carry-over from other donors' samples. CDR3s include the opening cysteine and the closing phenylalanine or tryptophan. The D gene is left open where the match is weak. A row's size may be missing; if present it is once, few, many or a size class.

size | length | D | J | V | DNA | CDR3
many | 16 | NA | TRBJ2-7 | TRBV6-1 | TGTGCCAGCAGTGAAGCAGCGACTAGTGTGACCTACGAGCAGTACTTC | CASSEAATSVTYEQYF
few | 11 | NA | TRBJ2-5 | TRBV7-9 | TGTGCCAGCCCTATAGGGGAGACCCAGTACTTC | CASPIGETQYF
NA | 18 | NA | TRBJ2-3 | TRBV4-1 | TGCGCCAGCAGCCAAGTGGGGGGCAGGTTGGCCCCCACAGATACGCAGTATTTT | CASSQVGGRLAPTDTQYF
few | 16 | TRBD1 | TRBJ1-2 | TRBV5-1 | TGCGCCAGCTCTGGCCCTGACAGGGGCCCGAGGGATGGCTACACCTTC | CASSGPDRGPRDGYTF
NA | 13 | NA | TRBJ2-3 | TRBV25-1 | TGTGCCAGCAGCTCCCCGGAGGAAGATACGCAGTATTTT | CASSSPEEDTQYF
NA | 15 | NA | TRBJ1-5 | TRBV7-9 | TGTGCCAGCAGCTTAGCGGGGTTGGGGAATCAGCCCCAGCATTTT | CASSLAGLGNQPQHF
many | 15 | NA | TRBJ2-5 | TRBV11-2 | TGTGCCAGCAGCTTAGATTTTGGCCAGTCGGAGACCCAGTACTTC | CASSLDFGQSETQYF
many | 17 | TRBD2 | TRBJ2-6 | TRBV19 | TGTGCCAGTCTTCGACTAGCGGGCCCCTCTGGGGCCAACGTCCTGACTTTC | CASLRLAGPSGANVLTF
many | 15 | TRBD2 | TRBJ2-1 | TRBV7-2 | TGTGCCAGCAGCTTGGGAGGGTCGGGCTACAATGAGCAGTTCTTC | CASSLGGSGYNEQFF
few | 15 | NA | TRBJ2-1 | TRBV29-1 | TGCAGCGCCTCCCGACGGGGGAGCTCCTACAATGAGCAGTTCTTC | CSASRRGSSYNEQFF
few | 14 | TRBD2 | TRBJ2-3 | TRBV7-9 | TGTGCCAGCAGAGCGGGGGGGCACACAGATACGCAGTATTTT | CASRAGGHTDTQYF
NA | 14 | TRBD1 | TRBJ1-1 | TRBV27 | TGTGCCAGCAGTTTAAGGGGGCTGGGCACTGAAACTTTCTTT | CASSLRGLGTETFF
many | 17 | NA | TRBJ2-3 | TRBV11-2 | TGTGCCAGCAGCTACCGGGACCATAGGTTCAGCACAGATACGCAGTATTTT | CASSYRDHRFSTDTQYF
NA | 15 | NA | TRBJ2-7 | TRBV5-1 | TGCGCCAGCAGCTTGGAGGCCTCCCGCTCTCGTGAGCAGTACTTC | CASSLEASRSREQYF
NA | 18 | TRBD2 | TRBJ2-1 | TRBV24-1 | TGTGCCACCAGTGACATAACTAGCGGGAGGGCCTCCTACAATGAGCAGTTCTTC | CATSDITSGRASYNEQFF
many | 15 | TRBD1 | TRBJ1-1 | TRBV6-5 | TGTGCCAGCAGTTACTCGGGACAGATACACACTGAAGCTTTCTTT | CASSYSGQIHTEAFF
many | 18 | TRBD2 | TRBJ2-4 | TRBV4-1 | TGCGCCAGCAGCCAAGATCCCCAGCGGGGGAAAGCCAAAAACATTCAGTACTTC | CASSQDPQRGKAKNIQYF
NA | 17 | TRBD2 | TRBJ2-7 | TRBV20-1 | TGCAGTGCTAGAGATTACAGCGGGAGGGCAGTAAGCTACGAGCAGTACTTC | CSARDYSGRAVSYEQYF
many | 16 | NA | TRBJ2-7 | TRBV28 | TGTGCCAGCAGTTCGGGCCTCGAGTACGCATCCTACGAGCAGTACTTC | CASSSGLEYASYEQYF
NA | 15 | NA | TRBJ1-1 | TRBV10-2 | TGCGCCAGCAGTGAGCGGGACACCCTGAACACTGAAGCTTTCTTT | CASSERDTLNTEAFF
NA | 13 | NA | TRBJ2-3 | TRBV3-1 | TGTGCCAGCAGCCCACCTGTCGAATATACGCAGTATTTT | CASSPPVEYTQYF
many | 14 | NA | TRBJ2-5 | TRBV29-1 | TGCAGCGTTGAAGATGGTAGACTCCAAGAGACCCAGTACTTC | CSVEDGRLQETQYF
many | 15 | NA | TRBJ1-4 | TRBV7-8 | TGTGCCAGCAGCTTAGAAGGAGGGTTCAATGAAAAACTGTTTTTT | CASSLEGGFNEKLFF
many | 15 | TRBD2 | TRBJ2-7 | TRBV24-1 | TGTGCCACCAGTGATCCGGGACTAGGAAGTTACGAGCAGTACTTC | CATSDPGLGSYEQYF
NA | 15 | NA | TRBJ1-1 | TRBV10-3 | TGTGCCATCAGCCTGGAGAGGGGGGGCCACACTGAAGCTTTCTTT | CAISLERGGHTEAFF
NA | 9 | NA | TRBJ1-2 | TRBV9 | TGTGCCAGCGGCCCGGGCTACACCTTC | CASGPGYTF
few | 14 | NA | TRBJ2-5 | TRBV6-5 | TGTGCCAGCAGATCGGCCGGCCCCAGGGAGACCCAGTACTTC | CASRSAGPRETQYF
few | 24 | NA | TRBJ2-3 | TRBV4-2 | TGTGCCAGCAGCCAAGATCCCTCCGTAGCCCCCAAGAGACAGGCTGACGTCCGCACAGATACGCAGTATTTT | CASSQDPSVAPKRQADVRTDTQYF
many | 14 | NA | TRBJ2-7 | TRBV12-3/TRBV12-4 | TGTGCCAGCAGTCCCGGGACAACAAACTACGAGCAGTACTTC | CASSPGTTNYEQYF
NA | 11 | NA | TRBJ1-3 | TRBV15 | TGTGCCACCACCCTCCGGGACACCATATATTTT | CATTLRDTIYF
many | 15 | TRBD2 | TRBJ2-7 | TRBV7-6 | TGTGCCAGCAGCTTGAGTCTAGCGGGAGTGTACGAGCAGTACTTC | CASSLSLAGVYEQYF
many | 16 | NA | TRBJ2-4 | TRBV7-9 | TGTGCCAGCAGCCGTGTAGCAGGGCCTGCCAAAAACATTCAGTACTTC | CASSRVAGPAKNIQYF
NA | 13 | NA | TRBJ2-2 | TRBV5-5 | TGTGCCAGCGTGGTGGGGAACACCGGGGAGCTGTTTTTT | CASVVGNTGELFF
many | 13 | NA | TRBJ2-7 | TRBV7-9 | TGTGCCAGCAGCCCCCCCGGATCCTACGAGCAGTACTTC | CASSPPGSYEQYF
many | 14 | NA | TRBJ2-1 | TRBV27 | TGTGCCAGCAGTTTATTCCCAGGGCCAGATGAGCAGTTCTTC | CASSLFPGPDEQFF
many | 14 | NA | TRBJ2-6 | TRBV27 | TGTGCCAGCAGTTACAGGTATGGGGCCAACGTCCTGACTTTC | CASSYRYGANVLTF
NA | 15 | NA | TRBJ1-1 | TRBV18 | TGTGCCAGCTCCCCACAGGGCATTCGGACAGATGAAGCTTTCTTT | CASSPQGIRTDEAFF
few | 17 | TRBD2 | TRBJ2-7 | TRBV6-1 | TGTGCCAGCAGTGAAGGCTGGCGGCTAGCGGGATTCTACGAGCAGTACTTC | CASSEGWRLAGFYEQYF
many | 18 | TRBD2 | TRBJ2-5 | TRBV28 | TGTGCCAGCATCCCGTCACCCCATGGGGCGGGAGGGCCGGAGACCCAGTACTTC | CASIPSPHGAGGPETQYF
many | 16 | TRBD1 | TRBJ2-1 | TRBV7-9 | TGTGCCAGCAGCCCGATGACAGGGAGCTCCTACAATGAGCAGTTCTTC | CASSPMTGSSYNEQFF
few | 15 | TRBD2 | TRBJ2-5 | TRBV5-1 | TGCGCCAGCAGCCAAGCGGGGGGGCGACAAGAGACCCAGTACTTC | CASSQAGGRQETQYF
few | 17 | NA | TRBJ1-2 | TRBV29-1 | TGCAGCGTTGAAGATCGGCTCTCCCCAGGCGTAAAGCTCGGCTACACCTTC | CSVEDRLSPGVKLGYTF
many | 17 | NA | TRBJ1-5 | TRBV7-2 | TGTGCCAGCAGCTTGTCGCAGGAGGAATATAGCAATCAGCCCCAGCATTTT | CASSLSQEEYSNQPQHF
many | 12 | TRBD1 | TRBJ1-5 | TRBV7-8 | TGTGCCAGCAGCGACAGGGGTCAGCCCCAGCATTTT | CASSDRGQPQHF
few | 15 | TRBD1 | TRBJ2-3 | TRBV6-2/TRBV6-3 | TGTGCCAGCAGTCTCCAGGGGGTAAGGACAGATACGCAGTATTTT | CASSLQGVRTDTQYF
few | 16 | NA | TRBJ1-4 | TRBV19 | TGTGCCAGTAGTACCCTTAACAGGGATGAAGATGAAAAACTGTTTTTT | CASSTLNRDEDEKLFF
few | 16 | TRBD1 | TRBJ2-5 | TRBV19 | TGTGCCAGTAGTATAGACCCTCCGGGACAGGGTCAGGCCCAGTACTTC | CASSIDPPGQGQAQYF
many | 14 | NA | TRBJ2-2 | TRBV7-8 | TGTGCCAGCAGCTTAAACAGATACACCGGGGAGCTGTTTTTT | CASSLNRYTGELFF
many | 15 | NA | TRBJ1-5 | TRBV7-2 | TGTGCCAGCAGCTTACAGGGAAATGGCAATCAGCCCCAGCATTTT | CASSLQGNGNQPQHF
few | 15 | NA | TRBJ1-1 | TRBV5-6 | TGTGCCAGCAGCTTGGGGGGTATCGGAGACACTGAAGCTTTCTTT | CASSLGGIGDTEAFF
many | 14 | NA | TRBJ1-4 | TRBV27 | TGTGCCAGCGCCGCCGGCGACCCTAATGAAAAACTGTTTTTT | CASAAGDPNEKLFF
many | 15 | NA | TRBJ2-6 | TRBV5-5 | TGTGCCAGCAGCCCCGGAGTCTCTGGGGCCAACGTCCTGACTTTC | CASSPGVSGANVLTF
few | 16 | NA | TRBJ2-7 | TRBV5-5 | TGTGCCAGCAGCCTGGAGGACATCGCCTACTCCTACGAGCAGTACTTC | CASSLEDIAYSYEQYF
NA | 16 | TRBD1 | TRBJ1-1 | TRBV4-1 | TGCGCCAGCAGCCAATCCCTCACAGGGGCGAACACTGAAGCTTTCTTT | CASSQSLTGANTEAFF